This record concerns one T cell receptor beta chain sequence. Profiled with immunoSEQ multiplex PCR; TCRdb holds only in-frame clones, not every one. The sample shows approximately 50,000 clones, 65% to 85% of them seen only once. The entry originates in a study of blood T cell repertoires in COVID-19. Across the whole study: COVID-19 samples, acute and convalescent, were from the United States, Italy and Spain.

There are 15 residues in the CDR3. J lost 5 bases, V lost 6 bases, and 7 bases had no gene match. The germline V gene has CDR1 KGHSH and CDR2 LQKENI. V gene TRBV18 combines with J gene TRBJ2-1, with 10 bases lining up with TRBD2. Sequencing input: peripheral blood. The receptor comes from a man between 70 and 80 years old with active or convalescent COVID-19. CDR3 protein: CASSRALAGDNEQFF. In nucleotides, the CDR3 is TGTGCCAGCTCTCGCGCTCTAGCGGGAGACAATGAGCAGTTCTTC. The entire variable domain, with the rest obtained from reference TRBV18 and TRBJ2-1, is as follows: NAGVMQNPRHLVRRRGQEARLRCSPMKGHSHVYWYRQLPEEGLKFMVYLQKENIIDESGMPKERFSAEFPKEGPSILRIQQVVRGDSAAYFCASSRALAGDNEQFFGPGTRLTVL.